The next 28 T cell receptor beta chains were all read from a single sample in a study of T cell responses to AZD1222 COVID-19 vaccine. The protocol was immunoSEQ multiplex PCR, while the TCRdb copy is restricted to in-frame clones and leaves out a portion. Here the sample spans 110,000 to 150,000 clones, around 87% being singletons. Sequenced here: peripheral blood, sampled on day 0 of AZD1222 vaccination. The receptors derive from an adult in good health.

This chain links TRBV6-4 with TRBJ2-1, with TRBD1 matching over 10 bases. The J segment lost 6 bases and the V segment lost 6 bases, leaving 8 bases of the junction unmatched. Germline V lookup: CDR1 MRHNA, CDR2 SNTAGT. The CDR3 has 15 residues. CDR3 coding DNA: TGTGCCAGCAGCCCCGGGACAGGGGAATCCAATGAGCAGTTCTTC. It translates to CASSPGTGESNEQFF.

The CDR3 DNA follows: TGTGCCAGCAGCCCGCACGGGGCGAACCCCTACGAGCAGTACTTC. Translation gives CASSPHGANPYEQYF. The V gene is TRBV3-1 (or the pseudogene TRBV3-2), the J gene TRBJ2-7, with D possibly called TRBD1 or TRBD2 (5 bases each). The CDR3 has 15 amino acids. The germline V gene encodes CDR1 LGHDT and CDR2 YNNKEL (reference sequence). Trimming pared 4 bases from V and 2 bases from J, leaving 15 bases between.

This rearrangement joins TRBV18 to TRBJ1-1; 8 bases line up with TRBD1. Germline loops: CDR1 KGHSH, CDR2 LQKENI. With V trimmed by 6 bases and J by 12 bases, 12 bases remained unmatched. The CDR3 contains 13 residues. The CDR3 sequence: CASSLGQGESSFF. CDR3 bases: TGTGCCAGCTCGCTCGGACAGGGAGAGTCGTCTTTCTTT.

This rearrangement joins TRBV2 to TRBJ2-1; the D gene is possibly TRBD2 (7 bases). CDR1 is SNHLY and CDR2 is FYNNEI in the germline V gene. Between the trimmed V and J ends, which lost 8 bases and 15 bases, there was a span of 20 bases. This CDR3 comprises 12 residues. The CDR3 DNA follows: TGTGCCAGCCGGGGAGGGGGGACCTCGGCGTTCTTC. Protein product: CASRGGGTSAFF. Looking up the rest from reference TRBV2 and TRBJ2-1 gives the full variable domain: EPEVTQTPSHQVTQMGQEVILRCVPISNHLYFYWYRQILGQKVEFLVSFYNNEISEKSEIFDDQFSVERPDGSNFTLKIRSTKLEDSAMYFCASRGGGTSAFFGPGTRLTVL.

The chain uses TRBV2 and TRBJ1-3, with D uncertain. The CDR3 is 18 amino acids. The ends were cut back, 7 bases at V and 0 bases at J, with 22 bases in the middle. Germline assignment: CDR1 SNHLY and CDR2 FYNNEI. CDR3 region: CASNPYFIQRASGNTIYF. The CDR3 DNA reads as TGTGCCAGCAATCCTTACTTTATTCAGAGGGCCTCTGGAAACACCATATATTTT.

The chain has TRBV12-3 or TRBV12-4 and TRBJ1-2, with D tentatively TRBD1 (5 bases). The CDR3 loop spans 12 amino acids. The V gene lost 6 bases and the J gene lost 6 bases, with 11 bases spanning the gap. CDR3 DNA sequence: TGTGCCAGCAGCCCGGGGACGGATGGCTACACCTTC. Encoded protein: CASSPGTDGYTF.

This clone was found a few times. The chain has TRBV28 and TRBJ2-5; 7 bases match TRBD1. The germline V gene has CDR1 MDHEN and CDR2 SYDVKM. The CDR3 consists of 15 residues. The trim removed 6 bases at V and 4 bases at J, leaving 11 bases unmatched. The CDR3 nucleotides are TGTGCCAGCAGCCAAAATCGACAGGGCATAGAGACCCAGTACTTC. It yields the protein CASSQNRQGIETQYF.

The chain links TRBV18 to TRBJ1-5; TRBD1 matches at 8 bases. The V and J ends lost 8 bases and 3 bases, in that order; junction bases with no gene match: 6. This CDR3 is built from 14 residues. CDR1 KGHSH and CDR2 LQKENI come from the germline V gene. CDR3 loop: CASRDRNDNQPQHF. The DNA for the CDR3 is TGTGCCAGCCGGGACAGGAATGACAATCAGCCCCAGCATTTT.

This chain links TRBV7-6 with TRBJ2-5; tentatively, D is TRBD1 or TRBD2 (5 bases each). The V end was cut by 4 bases, the J end by 1 base, with 13 bases between. From germline, CDR1 is SGHVS and CDR2 FNYEAQ. The CDR3 is 15 residues long. The DNA for the CDR3 is TGTGCCAGCAGCTCACAACCGGGACGCCAAGAGACCCAGTACTTC. Translation gives CASSSQPGRQETQYF.

The genes are TRBV7-2 and TRBJ1-2, with 8 bases fitting TRBD1. Germline CDR1 SGHTA, CDR2 FQGNSA. The length of the CDR3 is 14 residues. The V and J ends lost 4 bases and 4 bases, in that order; junction bases with no gene match: 5. The CDR3 region has the DNA TGTGCCAGCAGCTCATACGGACAGGGCTATGGCTACACCTTC. It translates to CASSSYGQGYGYTF.

This chain uses TRBV19 with TRBJ1-1; 7 positions agree with TRBD1. Trimming cost V 3 bases and J 2 bases; bases outside gene matches: 9. The CDR3 consists of 16 residues. Germline loops: CDR1 LNHDA, CDR2 SQIVND (reference sequence). In DNA form, the CDR3 reads TGTGCCAGTAGTATCCTCCCGGGACAGCGTAACACTGAAGCTTTCTTT. Residues: CASSILPGQRNTEAFF. The full variable domain, rest sourced from reference TRBV19 and TRBJ1-1, is DGGITQSPKYLFRKEGQNVTLSCEQNLNHDAMYWYRQDPGQGLRLIYYSQIVNDFQKGDIAEGYSVSREKKESFPLTVTSAQKNPTAFYLCASSILPGQRNTEAFFGQGTRLTVV.

The gene calls are TRBV18 and TRBJ2-2, with TRBD2 matching 8 bases. The germline V gene has CDR1 KGHSH and CDR2 LQKENI. This CDR3 contains 18 residues. V gave up 2 bases and J gave up 0 bases; unmatched junction bases: 8. CDR3 bases: TGTGCCAGCTCACCATTCCAGCAGCGGGGGACGAACACCGGGGAGCTGTTTTTT. It specifies CASSPFQQRGTNTGELFF.

The gene calls are TRBV24-1 and TRBJ2-7, with 9 bases lining up with TRBD1. V shed 4 bases and J 3 bases; nucleotides not matched to a gene: 9. Per the germline V gene, CDR1 is KGHDR and CDR2 is SFDVKD. The CDR3 totals 16 residues. CDR3 sequence: CATSEAGTGNHYEQYF. CDR3 bases: TGTGCCACCAGTGAGGCCGGGACAGGGAATCACTACGAGCAGTACTTC.

The J gene is TRBJ1-1, the V gene TRBV15, with D possibly being TRBD1 (5 bases). Between the trimmed V and J ends, which lost 3 bases and 4 bases, there was a span of 9 bases. This CDR3 is built from 13 residues. The germline CDR1 and CDR2 sequences are LNHNV and YYDKDF (reference sequence). CDR3 sequence: CATSRGLGTEAFF. The CDR3 DNA reads TGTGCCACCAGCAGGGGGCTAGGCACTGAAGCTTTCTTT.

The rearrangement links TRBV5-1 to TRBJ2-3, with TRBD2 matching 7 bases. V lost 0 bases to trimming and J lost 1 base; unmatched junction nucleotides: 5. The CDR3 is made up of 16 amino acids. Germline lookup yields CDR1 SGHRS and CDR2 YFSETQ. CDR3 loop: CASSLDAGAGTDTQYF. CDR3 DNA: TGCGCCAGCAGCTTGGATGCGGGAGCCGGCACAGATACGCAGTATTTT.

The chain has TRBV3-1 (or the pseudogene TRBV3-2) and TRBJ1-2; no definite D call. The CDR3 has 14 amino acids. Germline-derived CDR1 and CDR2 are LGHDT and YNNKEL (reference sequence). Trimming removed 0 bases at V and 0 bases at J, with 5 bases between. CDR3 DNA: TGTGCCAGCAGCCAAGATAGTGCTAACTATGGCTACACCTTC. This encodes CASSQDSANYGYTF.

The V call is TRBV18, the J call TRBJ1-5; maybe TRBD1 (5 bases). CDR1 is KGHSH, CDR2 LQKENI, per germline. V lost 5 bases to trimming and J lost 4 bases, with 9 bases between them. There are 13 residues in the CDR3. CDR3 protein: CASSKGRNQPQHF. CDR3 nucleotides: TGTGCCAGCTCAAAGGGGAGGAATCAGCCCCAGCATTTT.

This chain connects TRBV27 to TRBJ2-1, with 13 bases aligning to TRBD2. The CDR3 runs to 15 residues. Looked up from germline, CDR1 is MNHEY and CDR2 is SMNVEV (reference sequence). Trimming at V came to 5 bases and at J to 6 bases, leaving 4 bases not matched to a gene. The CDR3 DNA follows: TGTGCCAGCAGTCCCGGGACTAGCGGGATCAATGAGCAGTTCTTC. Protein sequence: CASSPGTSGINEQFF.

The chain is built from TRBV30 and TRBJ1-6; TRBD1 agrees at 8 bases. With 2 bases clipped from V and 10 bases from J, the junction kept 7 bases outside the gene matches. CDR3 length equals 14 residues. Germline CDR1 GTSNPN, CDR2 SVGIG (reference sequence). The CDR3 DNA reads as TGTGCCTGGAGTTCCCAGGGGGCTTGGTCACCCCTCCACTTT. This codes for CAWSSQGAWSPLHF. The variable domain in full, with the rest retrieved from reference TRBV30 and TRBJ1-6, is SQTIHQWPATLVQPVGSPLSLECTVEGTSNPNLYWYRQAAGRGLQLLFYSVGIGQISSEVPQNLSASRPQDRQFILSSKKLLLSDSGFYLCAWSSQGAWSPLHFGNGTRLTVT.

The J gene is TRBJ1-5, the V gene TRBV18; 12 bases fit TRBD1. Germline CDR1 is KGHSH and CDR2 is LQKENI. The CDR3 extends over 16 amino acids. With 3 bases clipped from V and 6 bases from J, the junction kept 6 bases outside the gene matches. CDR3 sequence: CASSPPGTGGSQPQHF. Written as DNA, the CDR3 is TGTGCCAGCTCACCCCCCGGGACAGGGGGCTCTCAGCCCCAGCATTTT. Using reference TRBV18 and TRBJ1-5 for the parts outside the CDR3, the full variable domain is NAGVMQNPRHLVRRRGQEARLRCSPMKGHSHVYWYRQLPEEGLKFMVYLQKENIIDESGMPKERFSAEFPKEGPSILRIQQVVRGDSAAYFCASSPPGTGGSQPQHFGDGTRLSIL.

The CDR3 loop reads CASSQSGGAYNEQFF. CDR3 DNA: TGTGCCAGTAGCCAAAGCGGGGGGGCCTACAATGAGCAGTTCTTC. The chain is built from TRBV19 and TRBJ2-1; TRBD2 matches 10 bases. CDR1 and CDR2 from the germline V gene are LNHDA and SQIVND (reference sequence). The CDR3 runs to 15 residues. V dropped 6 bases and J dropped 2; count of bases not matched to a gene: 4. The entire variable domain, with the rest obtained from reference TRBV19 and TRBJ2-1, is as follows: DGGITQSPKYLFRKEGQNVTLSCEQNLNHDAMYWYRQDPGQGLRLIYYSQIVNDFQKGDIAEGYSVSREKKESFPLTVTSAQKNPTAFYLCASSQSGGAYNEQFFGPGTRLTVL.

This chain links TRBV2 with TRBJ1-6, with D perhaps matching TRBD1 (5 bases). V was trimmed by 10 bases and J by 9 bases, leaving 16 bases between them. This CDR3 region has 13 residues. Germline V lookup: CDR1 SNHLY, CDR2 FYNNEI. In DNA form, the CDR3 reads TGTGCCACACGGGAAGGGGCCGCTTCACCCCTCCACTTT. Translation gives CATREGAASPLHF.

The chain recombines TRBV25-1 with TRBJ1-1; a weak D match, TRBD1 (5 bases). Germline-derived CDR1 and CDR2 are MGHDK and SYGVNS. Trimming took off 6 bases at V and 1 base at J, with 6 bases between the two ends. The CDR3 spans 12 residues. DNA of the CDR3: TGTGCCAGCAGGGACACGAACACTGAAGCTTTCTTT. Translated: CASRDTNTEAFF.

The chain links TRBV6-2 or TRBV6-3 to TRBJ2-1, with TRBD2 matching 8 bases. This CDR3 comprises 16 residues. V lost 4 bases to trimming and J lost 1 base; unmatched junction nucleotides: 6. The germline V gene encodes CDR1 MNHEY and CDR2 SVGEGT. CDR3 nucleotides: TGTGCCAGCAGTTCCAGTAGCGGGACGTCCTACAATGAGCAGTTCTTC. This encodes CASSSSSGTSYNEQFF.

V gene TRBV9 combines with J gene TRBJ1-2; D gene ambiguous. CDR3 length: 10 amino acids. V lost 3 bases and J 10 bases, leaving 7 bases between the germline ends. Germline values: CDR1 SGDLS, CDR2 YYNGEE. As DNA, the CDR3 is TGTGCCAGCAGCGGCGGAGTCTACACCTTC. Its protein is CASSGGVYTF. Filled out from reference TRBV9 and TRBJ1-2, the complete variable domain reads DSGVTQTPKHLITATGQRVTLRCSPRSGDLSVYWYQQSLDQGLQFLIQYYNGEERAKGNILERFSAQQFPDLHSELNLSSLELGDSALYFCASSGGVYTFGSGTRLTVV.

V gene TRBV10-3 combines with J gene TRBJ2-4; D unresolved. Germline V CDR1 and CDR2: ENHRY, SYGVKD. There are 14 residues in the CDR3. V lost 0 bases and J lost 5, with 8 bases in between. The CDR3 sequence: CAISESGTENIQYF. The CDR3 DNA reads TGTGCCATCAGTGAGTCCGGCACAGAAAACATTCAGTACTTC.

This rearrangement joins TRBV19 to TRBJ2-1; 11 nucleotides line up with TRBD2. Germline V gives CDR1 LNHDA, CDR2 SQIVND (reference sequence). CDR3 length equals 16 residues. The trim removed 0 bases at V and 4 bases at J, leaving 2 bases unmatched. The CDR3 DNA sequence: TGTGCCAGTAGTATAGAGGGGACTAGCGGATACAATGAGCAGTTCTTC. Translating it yields CASSIEGTSGYNEQFF.

This chain joins TRBV27 and TRBJ1-1; D possibly corresponds to TRBD1 (6 bases). The V and J ends lost 8 bases and 10 bases respectively, with 23 bases between them. The germline CDR1 and CDR2 sequences are MNHEY and SMNVEV (reference sequence). The CDR3 sequence is 14 residues long. The CDR3 DNA is TGTGCCAGCGGCCACAACAGGGAAAGGGCAGTAGCTTTCTTT. This translates into CASGHNRERAVAFF.